The sample holds many counts of the clone carrying this TCR beta chain. Its target is unknown. It was RNA transcripts that yielded the amplified TCR beta CDR3 regions. HTBI primers were used for first-round RT-PCR of the TCR CDR3. Via MiXCR, TCRdb re-called the multiplex PCR reads, giving one row per CDR3 protein. The repertoire consists of under 350,000 distinct CDR3 sequences, with under 25% occurring once and the leading ten covering around 45%. Germline V CDR1 and CDR2: SEHNR, FQNEAQ (reference sequence). This CDR3 has 16 amino acids. The V and J ends lost 2 bases and 0 bases respectively, with 13 bases between them. The data stem from a study of T cells in Graves' hyperthyroidism and ophthalmopathy. General study results and limits: Most clonotypes that expanded in the thyroid above 0.001 also showed up in blood.

Disease duration under 2 months; hyperthyroidism patients were aged 18 to 65. A roughly 9.1 ml volume of fresh peripheral blood provided the PBMCs. The receptor was derived from a woman aged 45-59 years with Graves' hyperthyroidism. The rearrangement links TRBV7-9 to TRBJ2-5; tentatively, D is TRBD2 (5 bases). Source material: blood. CDR3 DNA sequence: TGTGCCAGCAGCTTAAGCTATGGGAGAGACCAAGAGACCCAGTACTTC. Translation gives CASSLSYGRDQETQYF.